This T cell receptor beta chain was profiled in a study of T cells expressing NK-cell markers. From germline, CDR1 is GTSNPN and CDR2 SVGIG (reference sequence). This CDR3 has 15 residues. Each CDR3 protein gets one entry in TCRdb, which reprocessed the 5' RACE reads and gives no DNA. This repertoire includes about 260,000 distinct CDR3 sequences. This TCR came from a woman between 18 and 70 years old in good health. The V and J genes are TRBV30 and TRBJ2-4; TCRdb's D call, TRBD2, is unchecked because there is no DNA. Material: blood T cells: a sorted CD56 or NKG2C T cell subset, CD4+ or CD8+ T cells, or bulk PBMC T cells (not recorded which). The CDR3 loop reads CAWSLWGVAKNIQYF. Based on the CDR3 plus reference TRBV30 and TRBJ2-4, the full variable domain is SQTIHQWPATLVQPVGSPLSLECTVEGTSNPNLYWYRQAAGRGLQLLFYSVGIGQISSEVPQNLSASRPQDRQFILSSKKLLLSDSGFYLCAWSLWGVAKNIQYFGAGTRLSVL.